This entry lists 13 T cell receptor beta chains sequenced from one sample in a study of T cells in Graves' hyperthyroidism and ophthalmopathy. From RNA transcripts, TCR beta CDR3 regions were amplified. Researchers ran a first-round RT-PCR on the TCR CDR3 using the HTBI primer set. TCRdb passed the multiplex PCR reads through MiXCR, listing each CDR3 protein once. Among about 700,000 distinct CDR3 sequences listed, roughly 15% were seen once. Sequenced material: blood. The receptor set was obtained from a woman in her late teens or twenties with Graves' hyperthyroidism.

The V and J genes are TRBV5-1 and TRBJ2-7; 7 nucleotides match TRBD1. The CDR3 is 15 residues long. Germline-derived CDR1 and CDR2 are SGHRS and YFSETQ. With V trimmed by 5 bases and J by 6 bases, 14 bases remained unmatched. In nucleotides, the CDR3 is TGCGCCAGCAGTTCTACCCCGGGACAGCCCCCCGAGCAGTACTTC. Protein: CASSSTPGQPPEQYF.

The V gene is TRBV29-1, the J gene TRBJ1-5; D is undetermined. Germline assignment: CDR1 SQVTM and CDR2 ANQGSEA. V dropped 4 bases and J dropped 2 bases, with 9 bases sitting between them. This CDR3 has 13 amino acids. This CDR3 is CSVGSGGNQPQHF. CDR3 in DNA: TGCAGCGTTGGTTCCGGTGGCAATCAGCCCCAGCATTTT. Using reference TRBV29-1 and TRBJ1-5 for the parts outside the CDR3, the full variable domain is SAVISQKPSRDICQRGTSLTIQCQVDSQVTMMFWYRQQPGQSLTLIATANQGSEATYESGFVIDKFPISRPNLTFSTLTVSNMSPEDSSIYLCSVGSGGNQPQHFGDGTRLSIL.

This clonotype was picked up many times. The chain employs TRBV30 and TRBJ1-5; no clear D gene. The CDR3 loop spans 13 amino acids. Germline CDR1 GTSNPN, CDR2 SVGIG (reference sequence). V was shortened by 3 bases and J by 1 base, with 7 bases between the two germline ends. CDR3 amino acids: CAWSGMSNQPQHF. In nucleotides, the CDR3 is TGTGCCTGGAGCGGGATGAGCAATCAGCCCCAGCATTTT.

This clonotype came up a few times. The chain recombines TRBV20-1 with TRBJ2-1, with D possibly matching TRBD2 (5 bases). Germline CDR1 is DFQATT and CDR2 is SNEGSKA (reference sequence). V was pared by 6 bases and J by 3 bases, with 15 bases between. The CDR3 sequence is 14 residues long. The CDR3 DNA reads as TGCAGTGCGCCGACTACAACAGACTACAATGAGCAGTTCTTC. Protein product: CSAPTTTDYNEQFF.

This clonotype was recorded many times. CDR3 bases: TGCGCCAGCAGCCAAGAGTTAGCGGGAGGGCAGTACGAGCAGTACTTC. The encoded protein is CASSQELAGGQYEQYF. J is TRBJ2-7 and V is TRBV4-1, with TRBD2 identical over 11 bases. The trim removed 0 bases at V and 4 bases at J, leaving 5 bases unmatched. Germline assignment: CDR1 MGHRA and CDR2 YSYEKL. The CDR3 contains 16 residues.

The rearrangement joins TRBV7-9 to TRBJ2-7; tentatively, D is TRBD2 (7 bases). Germline CDR1 reads SEHNR; CDR2 reads FQNEAQ (reference sequence). V lost 6 bases to trimming and J lost 3 bases, with 24 bases between them. The CDR3 spans 17 residues. CDR3 residues: CASSYSNFPGGYYEQYF. CDR3 sequence (DNA): TGTGCCAGCAGTTACTCGAACTTCCCGGGGGGCTACTACGAGCAGTACTTC. The full variable domain, its missing parts supplied by reference TRBV7-9 and TRBJ2-7, is DTGVSQNPRHKITKRGQNVTFRCDPISEHNRLYWYRQTLGQGPEFLTYFQNEAQLEKSRLLSDRFSAERPKGSFSTLEIQRTEQGDSAMYLCASSYSNFPGGYYEQYFGPGTRLTVT.

Points on this clonotype: A read error is possible here, since a much larger clone lies one base away. The chain employs TRBV28 and TRBJ2-3, with 7 bases identical to TRBD2. Unmatched junction bases numbered 10, after V lost 6 bases and J lost 4 bases. Germline V gene data show CDR1 as MDHEN and CDR2 as SYDVKM. The length of the CDR3 is 15 residues. CDR3 DNA: TGTGCCAGCAGACACGGGGGGAGGAACGCAGATACGCAGTATTTT. Translating gives CASRHGGRNADTQYF.

The table lists this clonotype with many counts. In nucleotides, the CDR3 is TGCAGTGCTATACTGGGCTCAGGGGTGAACACTGAAGCTTTCTTT. Its translation: CSAILGSGVNTEAFF. J is TRBJ1-1 and V is TRBV20-1; possibly TRBD1 for D (6 bases). The CDR3 has 15 residues. The germline CDR1 and CDR2 sequences are DFQATT and SNEGSKA (reference sequence). Deletions cut 4 bases from V and 0 bases from J, with 15 bases between.

This clonotype was seen many times. The chain couples TRBV12-3 or TRBV12-4 to TRBJ2-3, with 8 nucleotides matching TRBD2. This CDR3 contains 16 residues. V gave up 6 bases and J gave up 0 bases; unmatched junction bases: 8. CDR3 protein: CASSLLAAPSTDTQYF. The CDR3 nucleotides read TGTGCCAGCAGCCTACTAGCGGCCCCTAGCACAGATACGCAGTATTTT.

This clonotype was recorded many times. V usage is TRBV20-1 and J usage is TRBJ2-5; TRBD2 matches at 8 bases. Germline V CDR1 and CDR2: DFQATT, SNEGSKA (reference sequence). Trimming at V came to 1 base and at J to 4 bases, leaving 8 bases not matched to a gene. The CDR3 sequence is 15 residues long. The CDR3 bases are TGCAGTGCTAGAGTTGGGACGGGAGGGATAGAGACCCAGTACTTC. Its protein product is CSARVGTGGIETQYF.

This clonotype was observed many times. J is TRBJ2-1 and V is TRBV20-1; D is unresolved. Between the trimmed V and J ends, which lost 5 bases and 0 bases, there was a span of 5 bases. The CDR3 consists of 12 residues. CDR1 DFQATT and CDR2 SNEGSKA come from the germline V gene (reference sequence). The CDR3 is CSAPLSYNEQFF. CDR3 nucleotides: TGCAGTGCTCCCCTCTCCTACAATGAGCAGTTCTTC.

The chain carries TRBV5-1 and TRBJ2-7; maybe TRBD2 (5 bases). CDR1 and CDR2 (germline): SGHRS, YFSETQ. This CDR3 has 13 residues. The V gene lost 1 base and the J gene lost 6 bases, with 11 bases spanning the gap. CDR3 sequence: CASSLRSGFEQYF. The CDR3 DNA follows: TGCGCCAGCAGCTTGAGGAGCGGCTTCGAGCAGTACTTC.

This clonotype has at least ten counts. The chain uses TRBV30 and TRBJ2-3; D ambiguous. Germline CDR1 reads GTSNPN; CDR2 reads SVGIG (reference sequence). V lost 0 bases to trimming and J lost 4 bases, with 14 bases between them. CDR3 length: 15 residues. The CDR3 nucleotides read TGTGCCTGGAGTGTAGGATTTATCGAGGCAGATACGCAGTATTTT. It specifies CAWSVGFIEADTQYF.